These 17 T cell receptor beta chains originate from one sample sequenced in a study of response to subunit inactivated influenza vaccine. One entry per CDR3 protein results from TCRdb running MiXCR on the RT-PCR reads. The table lists under 800,000 distinct CDR3 sequences, around 14% of them singletons, with around 6.5% in the top ten. Sequencing used PBMCs from blood, obtained 14 to 15 days before vaccination. All receptors come from a man aged 50-60 years who received an inactivated influenza vaccine.

Only a few counts were recorded for this clonotype. A much more abundant neighbour one base away suggests this may be a read error. The chain combines TRBV12-3 or TRBV12-4 with TRBJ2-1; 9 nucleotides match TRBD2. The CDR3 has 16 amino acids. With V trimmed by 2 bases and J by 0 bases, 2 bases remained unmatched. CDR3 residues: CASSLRAGGSYNEQFF. The CDR3 DNA reads as TGTGCCAGCAGTTTACGAGCGGGAGGCTCCTACAATGAGCAGTTCTTC.

Worth noting for this clonotype: A junction end diverges from the germline sequence, so it may reflect a read error. The chain is built from TRBV5-5 and TRBJ2-1; 7 bases agree with TRBD1. The CDR3 extends over 14 amino acids. Per germline, CDR1 SGHKS and CDR2 YYEKEE (reference sequence). The CDR3 region is CASNLDRSYNEQFF. CDR3 coding DNA: TGTGCCAGCAACTTGGACAGGAGCTACAATGAGCAGTTCTTC.

This clonotype came up a few times. The gene calls are TRBV6-5 and TRBJ1-5; D possibly corresponds to TRBD1 (6 bases). V was cut by 4 bases and J by 7 bases, with 14 bases left in between. Looked up from germline, CDR1 is MNHEY and CDR2 is SVGAGI. The CDR3 is 14 amino acids. The CDR3 DNA follows: TGTGCCAGCAGTTGGGGGGGGCCAGGGCAGCCCCAGCATTTT. This translates into CASSWGGPGQPQHF.

This clonotype was counted only a few times. This chain uses TRBV20-1 with TRBJ2-7; no clear D. Germline CDR1 DFQATT, CDR2 SNEGSKA (reference sequence). The V end was cut by 1 base, the J end by 5 bases, with 15 bases between. This CDR3 is built from 14 residues. Here the CDR3 reads CSARAVFGRDEQYF. CDR3 sequence (DNA): TGCAGTGCTAGAGCGGTTTTTGGGCGCGACGAGCAGTACTTC.

This clonotype appeared a few times. This chain joins TRBV5-1 and TRBJ2-5; 8 nucleotides line up with TRBD1. The CDR3 consists of 13 residues. Unmatched junction bases numbered 4, after V lost 5 bases and J lost 4 bases. The germline V gene encodes CDR1 SGHRS and CDR2 YFSETQ. This chain's CDR3 is CASRDRVGETQYF. CDR3 bases: TGCGCCAGCAGGGACAGGGTTGGAGAGACCCAGTACTTC.

The CDR3 coding sequence is TGTGCCAGCAGCTTAGTTGGGCGGCTGGGGGGAGAGACCCAGTACTTC. Encoded protein: CASSLVGRLGGETQYF. The chain joins TRBV11-2 to TRBJ2-5, with D possibly matching TRBD2 (6 bases). In germline, CDR1 is SGHAT, CDR2 FQNNGV. V was pared by 1 base and J by 4 bases, with 16 bases between. The CDR3 extends over 16 amino acids.

CDR3 sequence reads: CASSLMSAGVKPDTQYF. The CDR3, as DNA: TGTGCCAGCAGTTTAATGTCGGCGGGAGTTAAGCCAGATACGCAGTATTTT. The chain recombines TRBV27 with TRBJ2-3; TRBD2 agrees at 7 bases. V lost 2 bases and J lost 4; bases outside the gene matches: 12. The germline V gene encodes CDR1 MNHEY and CDR2 SMNVEV (reference sequence). The CDR3 length is 17 residues.

As regards this clonotype: This clone may be a read error of a much larger clone one base away. The J gene is TRBJ1-5, the V gene TRBV12-3 or TRBV12-4; D ambiguous. The CDR3 loop spans 11 amino acids. V was cut by 2 bases and J by 12 bases, with 8 bases left in between. The CDR3 DNA reads TGTGCCAGCAGTTTAAACGGCCGCCAGCATTTT. Translated, it gives CASSLNGRQHF.

The sample holds a few counts of this clonotype. The V gene is TRBV7-9, the J gene TRBJ2-1; the D is unclear. The CDR3 consists of 13 residues. The V gene lost 5 bases and the J gene lost 5 bases, with 10 bases spanning the gap. The germline V gene has CDR1 SEHNR and CDR2 FQNEAQ (reference sequence). CDR3 sequence: CASSPSQDNEQFF. The CDR3 region has the DNA TGTGCCAGCAGCCCTTCGCAAGACAATGAGCAGTTCTTC.

As regards this clonotype: A much larger clone lies one base from this, so it may be a read error. This chain joins TRBV5-1 and TRBJ1-1; the match to TRBD1 covers 9 bases. The length of the CDR3 is 17 residues. Germline V gene data show CDR1 as SGHRS and CDR2 as YFSETQ. The CDR3 DNA is TGCGCCAGCACCTTGCTCGGACAGGGGATCGGCGGCACTGAAGCTTTCTTT. Its translation: CASTLLGQGIGGTEAFF.

This clonotype appeared a few times. This chain joins TRBV11-2 and TRBJ2-7; the D is unclear. Germline V gene sequence: CDR1 SGHAT, CDR2 FQNNGV. The CDR3 contains 16 residues. V lost 1 base and J 0 bases, leaving 13 bases between the germline ends. CDR3 protein: CASSLVHTLGSYEQYF. The CDR3 DNA sequence: TGTGCCAGCAGCTTAGTACACACTCTTGGCTCCTACGAGCAGTACTTC. Full variable domain (outside the CDR3, taken from reference TRBV11-2 and TRBJ2-7): EAGVAQSPRYKIIEKRQSVAFWCNPISGHATLYWYQQILGQGPKLLIQFQNNGVVDDSQLPKDRFSAERLKGVDSTLKIQPAKLEDSAVYLCASSLVHTLGSYEQYFGPGTRLTVT.

This clonotype was recorded many times. This chain connects TRBV7-9 to TRBJ2-7; 9 bases agree with TRBD1. The CDR3 sequence is 14 residues long. With 5 bases clipped from V and 2 bases from J, the junction kept 4 bases outside the gene matches. Germline-derived CDR1 and CDR2 are SEHNR and FQNEAQ (reference sequence). CDR3 nucleotide sequence: TGTGCCAGCAGCCCTAGGGACAGGGCCTACGAGCAGTACTTC. Translated: CASSPRDRAYEQYF.

Points on this clonotype: Mismatch with germline at one junction end may stem from a read error. The V call is TRBV12-3 or TRBV12-4, the J call TRBJ2-7; TRBD1 aligns across 9 bases. CDR3 length: 12 amino acids. The CDR3 loop is CASSLAGQGTLF. The CDR3, as DNA: TGTGCCAGCAGTCTAGCCGGACAGGGGACCCTCTTC.

This clonotype was detected only a few times. This sequence joins TRBV4-1 and TRBJ2-1, with 14 nucleotides matching TRBD2. There are 21 residues in the CDR3. The V gene end was trimmed by 0 bases and the J gene end by 0 bases; junction bases not matched to a gene: 10. Germline CDR1 MGHRA, CDR2 YSYEKL. CDR3 loop: CASSQDHYWTSGRSSYNEQFF. DNA of the CDR3: TGCGCCAGCAGCCAAGATCATTATTGGACTAGCGGGAGGAGCTCCTACAATGAGCAGTTCTTC.

The chain recombines TRBV20-1 with TRBJ2-1; D possibly matches TRBD1 or TRBD2 (5 bases each). The V end was cut by 5 bases, the J end by 6 bases, with 20 bases between. This CDR3 region has 15 residues. Looked up from germline, CDR1 is DFQATT and CDR2 is SNEGSKA (reference sequence). CDR3 in DNA: TGCAGTGCTCCGGATACCACCGGGACGGTCAATGAGCAGTTCTTC. Protein: CSAPDTTGTVNEQFF.

In its sample, this clonotype was seen a few times. The V call is TRBV20-1, the J call TRBJ1-2; 10 nucleotides line up with TRBD1. In germline, CDR1 is DFQATT, CDR2 SNEGSKA (reference sequence). V was clipped by 4 bases and J by 5 bases; unmatched bases: 7. The CDR3 runs 14 residues. DNA of the CDR3: TGCAGTGCTACAACCCCGGGACAGGGGTATGGCTACACCTTC. Translation: CSATTPGQGYGYTF.

The chain links TRBV12-3 or TRBV12-4 to TRBJ2-3, with unresolved D. The CDR3 spans 17 residues. V shed 7 bases and J shed 2 bases, with 22 bases lying between them. The CDR3 DNA reads TGTGCCAGCAACTATGTTGATTTGGGTCCCTACACAGATACGCAGTATTTT. Translation: CASNYVDLGPYTDTQYF.